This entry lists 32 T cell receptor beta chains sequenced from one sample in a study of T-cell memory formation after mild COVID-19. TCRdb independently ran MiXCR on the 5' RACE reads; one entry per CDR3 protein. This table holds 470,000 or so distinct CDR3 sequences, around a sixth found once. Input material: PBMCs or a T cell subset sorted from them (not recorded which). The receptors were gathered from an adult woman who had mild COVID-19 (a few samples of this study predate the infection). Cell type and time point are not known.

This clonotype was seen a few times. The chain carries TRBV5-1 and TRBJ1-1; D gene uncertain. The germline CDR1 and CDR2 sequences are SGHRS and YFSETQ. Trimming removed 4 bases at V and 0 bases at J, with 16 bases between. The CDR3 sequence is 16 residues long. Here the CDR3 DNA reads TGCGCCAGCAGCACAGCTCCGGGTCGTGTGAACACTGAAGCTTTCTTT. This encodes CASSTAPGRVNTEAFF.

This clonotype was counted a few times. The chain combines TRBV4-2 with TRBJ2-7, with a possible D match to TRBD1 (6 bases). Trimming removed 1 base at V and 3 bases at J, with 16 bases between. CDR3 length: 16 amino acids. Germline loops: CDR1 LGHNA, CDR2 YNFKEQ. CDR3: CASSQGRPEGGYEQYF. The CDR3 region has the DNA TGTGCCAGCAGCCAAGGACGGCCCGAAGGGGGCTACGAGCAGTACTTC.

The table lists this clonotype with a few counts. As DNA, the CDR3 is TGCGCCAGCAGCTTGGAGGGGGACGGCTACACCTTC. Its translation: CASSLEGDGYTF. The V gene is TRBV5-1, the J gene TRBJ1-2; D may be TRBD1 (6 bases). The germline V gene has CDR1 SGHRS and CDR2 YFSETQ. With 0 bases removed from V and 8 bases from J, the gap between germline ends came to 8 bases. This CDR3 contains 12 residues.

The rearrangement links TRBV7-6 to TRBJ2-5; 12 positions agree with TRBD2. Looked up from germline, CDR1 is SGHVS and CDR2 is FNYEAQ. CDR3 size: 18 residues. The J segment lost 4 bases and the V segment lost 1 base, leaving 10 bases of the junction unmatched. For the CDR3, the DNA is TGTGCCAGCAGCTTAGGTGCTAGCGGGGGGGCCCCCAGAGAGACCCAGTACTTC. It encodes CASSLGASGGAPRETQYF. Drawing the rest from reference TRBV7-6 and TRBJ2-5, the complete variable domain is GAGVSQSPRYKVTKRGQDVALRCDPISGHVSLYWYRQALGQGPEFLTYFNYEAQQDKSGLPNDRFSAERPEGSISTLTIQRTEQRDSAMYRCASSLGASGGAPRETQYFGPGTRLLVL.

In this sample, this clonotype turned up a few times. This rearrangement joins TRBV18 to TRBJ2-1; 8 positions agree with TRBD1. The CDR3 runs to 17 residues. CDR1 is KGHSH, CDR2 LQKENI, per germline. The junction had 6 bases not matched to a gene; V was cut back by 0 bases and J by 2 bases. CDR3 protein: CASSPPPGTGPYNEQFF. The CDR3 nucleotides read TGTGCCAGCTCACCACCGCCCGGGACAGGTCCCTACAATGAGCAGTTCTTC.

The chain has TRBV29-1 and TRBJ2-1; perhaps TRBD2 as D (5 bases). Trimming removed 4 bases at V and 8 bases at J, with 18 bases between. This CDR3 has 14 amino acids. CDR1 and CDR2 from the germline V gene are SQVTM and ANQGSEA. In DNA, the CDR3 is TGCAGCGTTGCCGGTTGGACGGACTGCCATGAGCAGTTCTTC. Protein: CSVAGWTDCHEQFF.

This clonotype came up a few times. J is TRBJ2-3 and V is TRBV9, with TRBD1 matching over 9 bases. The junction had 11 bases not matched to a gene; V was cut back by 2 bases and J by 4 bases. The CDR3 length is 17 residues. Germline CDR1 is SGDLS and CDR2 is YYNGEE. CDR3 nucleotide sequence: TGTGCCAGCAGCGTGGAACCGGGACAGGGTCCCCCAGATACGCAGTATTTT. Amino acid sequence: CASSVEPGQGPPDTQYF.

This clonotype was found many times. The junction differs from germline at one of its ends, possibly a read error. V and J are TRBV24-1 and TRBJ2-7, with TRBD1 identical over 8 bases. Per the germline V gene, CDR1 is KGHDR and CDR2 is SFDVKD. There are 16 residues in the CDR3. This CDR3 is CATSETGTGSSYEQYF. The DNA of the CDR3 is TGTGCCACGAGTGAGACCGGGACAGGCAGCTCCTACGAGCAGTACTTC.

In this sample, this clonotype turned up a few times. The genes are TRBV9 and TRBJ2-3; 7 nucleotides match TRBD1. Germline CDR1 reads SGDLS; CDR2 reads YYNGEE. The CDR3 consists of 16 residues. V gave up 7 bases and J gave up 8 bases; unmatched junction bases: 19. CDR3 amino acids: CASAISGGALYVTQYF. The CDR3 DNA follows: TGTGCCAGCGCCATTTCAGGGGGAGCTCTGTATGTTACGCAGTATTTT.

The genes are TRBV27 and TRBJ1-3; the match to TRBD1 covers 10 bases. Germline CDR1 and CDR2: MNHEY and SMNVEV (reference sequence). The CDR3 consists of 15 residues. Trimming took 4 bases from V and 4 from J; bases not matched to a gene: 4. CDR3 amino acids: CASSSTGGEGNTIYF. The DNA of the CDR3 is TGTGCCAGCAGTTCGACAGGGGGCGAAGGAAACACCATATATTTT.

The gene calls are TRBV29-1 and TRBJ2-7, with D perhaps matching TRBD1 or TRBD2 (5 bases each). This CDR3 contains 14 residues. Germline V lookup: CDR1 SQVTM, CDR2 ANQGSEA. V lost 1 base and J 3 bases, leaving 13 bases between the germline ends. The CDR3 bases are TGCAGCGTTGAAGGGGGCGGGTATGACTACGAGCAGTACTTC. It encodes CSVEGGGYDYEQYF.

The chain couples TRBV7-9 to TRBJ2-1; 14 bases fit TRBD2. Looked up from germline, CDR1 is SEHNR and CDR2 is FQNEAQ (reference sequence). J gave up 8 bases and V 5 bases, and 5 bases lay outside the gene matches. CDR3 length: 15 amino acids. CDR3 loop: CASSPRLAGGDEQFF. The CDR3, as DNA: TGTGCCAGCAGCCCTAGACTAGCGGGAGGGGATGAGCAGTTCTTC.

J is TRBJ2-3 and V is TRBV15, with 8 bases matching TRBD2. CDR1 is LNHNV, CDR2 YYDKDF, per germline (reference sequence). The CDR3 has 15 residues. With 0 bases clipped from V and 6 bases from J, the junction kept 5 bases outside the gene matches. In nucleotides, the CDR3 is TGTGCCACCAGCAGAGACGGCGGGAGGTCGGATACGCAGTATTTT. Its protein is CATSRDGGRSDTQYF.

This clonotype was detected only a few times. The CDR3 here is CSTTGVLDSPLHF. The CDR3 DNA reads as TGCAGTACTACAGGGGTTCTGGATTCACCCCTCCACTTT. The V call is TRBV20-1, the J call TRBJ1-6; TRBD1 matches 7 bases. V lost 8 bases to trimming and J lost 8 bases; unmatched junction nucleotides: 9. The CDR3 runs to 13 residues. Looked up from germline, CDR1 is DFQATT and CDR2 is SNEGSKA (reference sequence).

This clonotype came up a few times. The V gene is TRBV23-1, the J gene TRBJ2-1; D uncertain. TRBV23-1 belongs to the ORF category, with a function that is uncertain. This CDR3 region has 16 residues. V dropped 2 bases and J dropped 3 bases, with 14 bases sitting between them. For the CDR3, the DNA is TGCGCCAGCAGTCAAAGAGATCAGGAATACTACAATGAGCAGTTCTTC. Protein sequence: CASSQRDQEYYNEQFF.

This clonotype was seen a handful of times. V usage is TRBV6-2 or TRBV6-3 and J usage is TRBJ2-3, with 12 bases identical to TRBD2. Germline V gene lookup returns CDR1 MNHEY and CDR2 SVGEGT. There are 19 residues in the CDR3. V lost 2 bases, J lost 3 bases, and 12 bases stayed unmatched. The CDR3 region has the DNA TGTGCCAGCAGTTACCTCCTGATGTGGACTAGCGGGGAAACAGATACGCAGTATTTT. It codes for CASSYLLMWTSGETDTQYF.

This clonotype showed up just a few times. Here the CDR3 DNA reads TGTGCCAGCAGCTCGCGGACAGAGGAGAACACTGAAGCTTTCTTT. Amino acids: CASSSRTEENTEAFF. The chain joins TRBV7-9 to TRBJ1-1, with D perhaps TRBD1 (6 bases). CDR3 length: 15 amino acids. The germline V gene has CDR1 SEHNR and CDR2 FQNEAQ (reference sequence). V was cut by 4 bases and J by 1 base, with 13 bases left in between.

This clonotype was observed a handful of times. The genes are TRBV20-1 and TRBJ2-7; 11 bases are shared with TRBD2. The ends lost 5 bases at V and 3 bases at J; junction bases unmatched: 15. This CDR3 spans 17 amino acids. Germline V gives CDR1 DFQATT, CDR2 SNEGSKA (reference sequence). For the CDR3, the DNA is TGCAGTGCTTCGCGTTCGGGACTAGCGGTCGGGTACTACGAGCAGTACTTC. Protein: CSASRSGLAVGYYEQYF.

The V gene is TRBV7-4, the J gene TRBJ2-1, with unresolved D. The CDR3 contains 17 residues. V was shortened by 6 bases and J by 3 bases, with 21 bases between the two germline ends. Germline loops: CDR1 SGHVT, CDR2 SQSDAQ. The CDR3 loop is CASSHRIFVPSYNEQFF. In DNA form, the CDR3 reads TGTGCCAGCAGTCACCGAATTTTTGTACCCAGCTACAATGAGCAGTTCTTC. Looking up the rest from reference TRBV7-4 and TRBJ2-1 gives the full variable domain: GAGVSQSPRYKVAKRGRDVALRCDSISGHVTLYWYRQTLGQGSEVLTYSQSDAQRDKSGRPSGRFSAERPERSVSTLKIQRTEQGDSAVYLCASSHRIFVPSYNEQFFGPGTRLTVL.

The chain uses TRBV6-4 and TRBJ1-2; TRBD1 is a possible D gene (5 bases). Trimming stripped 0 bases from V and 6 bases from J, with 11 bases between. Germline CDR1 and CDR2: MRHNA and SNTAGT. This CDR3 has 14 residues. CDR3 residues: CASSDSSGADGYTF. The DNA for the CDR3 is TGTGCCAGCAGTGACTCGAGTGGGGCCGATGGCTACACCTTC.

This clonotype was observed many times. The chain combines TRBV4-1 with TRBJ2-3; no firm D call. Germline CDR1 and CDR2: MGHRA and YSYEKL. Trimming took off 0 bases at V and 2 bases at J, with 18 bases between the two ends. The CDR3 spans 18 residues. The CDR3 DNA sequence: TGCGCCAGCAGCCAAGAGCGCGCGCGCTCCGGTGTCACAGATACGCAGTATTTT. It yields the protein CASSQERARSGVTDTQYF.

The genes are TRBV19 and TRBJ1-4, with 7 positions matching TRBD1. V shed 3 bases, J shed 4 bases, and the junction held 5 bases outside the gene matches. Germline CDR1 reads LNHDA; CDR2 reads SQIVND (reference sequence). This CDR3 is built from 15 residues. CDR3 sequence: CASSMAGQINEKLFF. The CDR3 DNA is TGTGCCAGTAGTATGGCGGGACAGATTAATGAAAAACTGTTTTTT. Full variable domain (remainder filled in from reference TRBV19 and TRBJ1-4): DGGITQSPKYLFRKEGQNVTLSCEQNLNHDAMYWYRQDPGQGLRLIYYSQIVNDFQKGDIAEGYSVSREKKESFPLTVTSAQKNPTAFYLCASSMAGQINEKLFFGSGTQLSVL.

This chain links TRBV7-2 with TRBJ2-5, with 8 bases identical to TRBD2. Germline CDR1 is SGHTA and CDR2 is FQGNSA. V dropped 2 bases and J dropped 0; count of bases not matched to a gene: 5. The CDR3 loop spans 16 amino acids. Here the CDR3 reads CASSLTGGMYQETQYF. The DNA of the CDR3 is TGTGCCAGCAGCTTAACGGGGGGGATGTACCAAGAGACCCAGTACTTC.

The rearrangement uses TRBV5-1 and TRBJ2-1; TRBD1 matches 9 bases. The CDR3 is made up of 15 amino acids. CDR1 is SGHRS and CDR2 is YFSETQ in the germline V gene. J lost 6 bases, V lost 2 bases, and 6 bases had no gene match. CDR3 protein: CASSFTGQGINEQFF. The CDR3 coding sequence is TGCGCCAGCAGCTTTACGGGACAGGGTATCAATGAGCAGTTCTTC.

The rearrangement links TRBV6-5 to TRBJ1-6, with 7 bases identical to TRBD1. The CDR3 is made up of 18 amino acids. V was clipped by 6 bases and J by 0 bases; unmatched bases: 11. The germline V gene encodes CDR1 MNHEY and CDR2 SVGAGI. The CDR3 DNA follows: TGTGCCAGCAGACTCACGACAGGGTTAAGCTCCTATAATTCACCCCTCCACTTT. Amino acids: CASRLTTGLSSYNSPLHF.

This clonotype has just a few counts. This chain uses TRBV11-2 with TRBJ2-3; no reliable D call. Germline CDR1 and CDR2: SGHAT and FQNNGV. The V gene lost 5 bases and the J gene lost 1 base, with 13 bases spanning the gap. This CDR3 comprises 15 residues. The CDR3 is CASSLSSLRTDTQYF. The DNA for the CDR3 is TGTGCCAGCAGCCTCAGTTCGCTCCGCACAGATACGCAGTATTTT. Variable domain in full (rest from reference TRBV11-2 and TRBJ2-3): EAGVAQSPRYKIIEKRQSVAFWCNPISGHATLYWYQQILGQGPKLLIQFQNNGVVDDSQLPKDRFSAERLKGVDSTLKIQPAKLEDSAVYLCASSLSSLRTDTQYFGPGTRLTVL.

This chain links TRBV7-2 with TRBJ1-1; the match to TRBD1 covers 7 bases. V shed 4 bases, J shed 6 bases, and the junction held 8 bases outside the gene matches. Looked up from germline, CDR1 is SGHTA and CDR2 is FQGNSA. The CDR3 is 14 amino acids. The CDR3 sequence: CASSSQQGFAEAFF. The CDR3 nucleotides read TGTGCCAGCAGCTCACAACAGGGGTTCGCTGAAGCTTTCTTT.

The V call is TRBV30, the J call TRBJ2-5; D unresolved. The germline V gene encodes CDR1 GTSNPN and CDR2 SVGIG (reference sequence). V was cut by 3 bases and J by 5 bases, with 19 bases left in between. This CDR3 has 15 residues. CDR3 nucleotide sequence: TGTGCCTGGAGCCCCGGTAACTATGCATCCGAGACCCAGTACTTC. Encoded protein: CAWSPGNYASETQYF. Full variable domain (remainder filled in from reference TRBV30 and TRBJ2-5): SQTIHQWPATLVQPVGSPLSLECTVEGTSNPNLYWYRQAAGRGLQLLFYSVGIGQISSEVPQNLSASRPQDRQFILSSKKLLLSDSGFYLCAWSPGNYASETQYFGPGTRLLVL.

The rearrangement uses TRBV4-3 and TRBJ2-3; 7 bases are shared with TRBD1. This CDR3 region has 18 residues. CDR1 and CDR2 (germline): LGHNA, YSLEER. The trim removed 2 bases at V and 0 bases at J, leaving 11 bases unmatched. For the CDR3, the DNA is TGCGCCAGCAGCCAACTCCGGGACAGCCGATCTAGCACAGATACGCAGTATTTT. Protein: CASSQLRDSRSSTDTQYF.

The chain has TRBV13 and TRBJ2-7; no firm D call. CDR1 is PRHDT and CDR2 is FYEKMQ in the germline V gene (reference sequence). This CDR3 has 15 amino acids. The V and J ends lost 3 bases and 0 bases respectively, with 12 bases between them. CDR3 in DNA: TGTGCCAGCAGCTTCTCCGGGCCGAGCTCCTACGAGCAGTACTTC. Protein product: CASSFSGPSSYEQYF.

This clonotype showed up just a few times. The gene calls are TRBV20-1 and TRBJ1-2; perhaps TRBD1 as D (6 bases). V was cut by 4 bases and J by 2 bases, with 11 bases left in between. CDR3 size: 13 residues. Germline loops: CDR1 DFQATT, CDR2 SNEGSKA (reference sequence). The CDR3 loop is CSAMGGANYGYTF. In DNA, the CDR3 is TGCAGTGCTATGGGGGGGGCGAACTATGGCTACACCTTC.

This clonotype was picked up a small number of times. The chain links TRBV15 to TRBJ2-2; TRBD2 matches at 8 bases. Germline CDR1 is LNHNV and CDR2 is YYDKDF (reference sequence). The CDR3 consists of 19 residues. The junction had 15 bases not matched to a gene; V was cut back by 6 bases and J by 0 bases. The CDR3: CATRPLFGAGGTNTGELFF. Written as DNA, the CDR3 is TGTGCCACCAGACCGCTTTTTGGGGCGGGGGGAACGAACACCGGGGAGCTGTTTTTT.